This TCR beta chain was documented in a study of vaccination and CD4 T cells after COVID-19. The wider study: Two of the convalescents were Hispanic, and convalescents were six males and four females. Cells received overlapping spike peptides from SARS-CoV-2, HCoV-NL63, HCoV-OC43 and HCoV-229E as stimulation.

The treatment is: approximately nine-day PBMC culture with coronavirus spike peptide pools or control peptides (ViraFEST assay). The authors cultured two million PBMCs per well with about 9.6 IU/ml IL-2 and 8 to 10 ug/ml peptide pools. Of note for this clonotype: The antigen is not known.

The Oncomine TCR Beta short-read assay sequenced DNA from cultured CD4+ T cells. Genomic DNA was isolated from cultured CD4+ T cells. MiXCR, applied by TCRdb to the PCR reads, yields one record per CDR3 protein. This table has some 9,700 distinct CDR3 sequences, under 70% appearing once. The germline gives CDR1 SSHAT, CDR2 FNYEAQ (reference sequence). The CDR3 loop spans 15 amino acids. V was cut by 5 bases and J by 4 bases, with 17 bases left in between. The chain recombines TRBV7-7 with TRBJ2-5, with D possibly matching TRBD1 (5 bases). Sequencing was performed on CD4+ T cells from blood, cultured in vitro. This sequence originates from a human donor who had recovered from COVID-19. CDR3 sequence (DNA): TGTGCCAGCAGCCGAGCCGTCGGCAGGGTAGAGACCCAGTACTTC. This translates into CASSRAVGRVETQYF.